This entry describes one T cell receptor (beta chain). Its antigen remains undetermined. Base qualities are not recorded, but no much larger clone differs from it by a single base. Donors were healthy HIV-negative adults with no recently reported acute infections or vaccinations. Every donor was a Caucasian adult living in Nashville, Tennessee, USA. CD4+ T cells were enriched by magnetic negative selection; naive cells were then positively selected on CD45RA, and the negative fraction formed the memory subset. Blood was collected by leukapheresis, and PBMCs were isolated by Ficoll-Histopaque density gradient centrifugation and then cryopreserved in liquid nitrogen vapor phase. Purity and quantity of every magnetically sorted T cell population were checked by analytical flow cytometry. Each sorted fraction had its genomic DNA isolated and then quantified by UV absorbance on a Nanodrop 2000c. TCR CDR3 regions were amplified from genomic DNA by multiplex PCR using the deep immunoSEQ assay. For each cell subset, the extracted genomic DNA was distributed evenly across all wells of several immunoSEQ 96-well plates, and each plate served as one replicate. Each replicate PCR for sorted subsets received around 0.2 ug genomic DNA, equal to roughly 30,000 T cell genomes. Purified libraries were measured with a Qubit 3.0 fluorometer, size-checked on a Bioanalyzer 2100, and measured again with the KAPA Library Quantification kit. Each immunoSEQ 96-well plate was sequenced on its own single-read 150-cycle Illumina NextSeq 550 flow cell. On the study's bioinformatics: Because the immunoSEQ output included only junctional sequences and no quality scores, the filtering could not be the same as the filtering used for full-length reads. Sequences were annotated with PyIR, a Python wrapper for IgBLAST v1.9, and V/J genes and CDR3 were assigned using IMGT germline references. Reads with weak V/J assignments (E-value above 1e-6), missing CDR3, stop codons, out-of-frame junctions, or ambiguous translated residues were removed. V3J clonotypes were defined as sequences sharing an identical inferred V gene, J gene, and CDR3 amino acid sequence. To compute the percentage overlap between repertoires, the number of shared unique clonotypes was divided by the size of the smaller repertoire. Richness of each repertoire was evaluated using RTK rarefaction, the Chao1 estimator, and Recon v2.1 estimates of unobserved clonotypes. For all TCRbeta clonotypes obtained by the gDNA method from four donors, generation probabilities were computed with OLGA. The immuneACCESS repertoire file appears here via TCRdb, limited to in-frame rearrangements. These files lack a portion of the clones; in checked studies, under half of the deficit traces to unresolved V genes, and the cause of the others is not known. The V and J calls and clone size come from that table; D and trimming were worked out from the DNA. The sample table records around 940,000 clones; over 75% of these occur just once. The ten largest clones represent approximately 1.5% of the sample.

The data were obtained in a study of shared clonotypes between healthy human individuals (dated by TCRdb to about 2020). Context from the whole study: The cohort comprised two women and a few men aged 18 to 49 years. For each donor, three plates each were used for CD4 naive and CD4 memory, two plates were used for CD8 naive, and one plate was used for CD8 memory. To estimate repertoire size and how much clonotype sharing occurs between individuals, the study deeply sequenced the blood TCR repertoires of several healthy adults. To increase sequencing depth and limit assay-specific biases, TCR repertoire library preparation and sequencing were carried out by different laboratories using diverse techniques. Between about 0.94 and 8.9 billion PBMCs per donor were obtained by leukapheresis. Study-wide findings and limitations: Compared with non-shared clonotypes, clonotypes shared by all four sorted-subset donors had higher generation probabilities. Across four donors, roughly 5% of naive CD4, 3% to 4% of naive CD8, approximately 2.5% of memory CD4, and about 0.44% of memory CD8 clonotypes were shared. Based on pairwise subsampling, the degree of clonotype sharing among donors was expected to be affected by sequencing depth. Sampling was restricted to blood, and TCR repertoires in tissue are likely to differ from TCR repertoires in blood. Naive subsets generally had larger estimated clonotype richness than memory subsets did. Because the study included a small number of donors, the genetic and exposure-history diversity represented was limited. Even with the large sequencing depth, rarefaction of the sorted-subset datasets indicated that sequencing was incomplete.

The TCR comes from a man between 18 and 35 years old in good health. Specimen: memory CD4+ T cells sorted from blood. In the paper's terms, the cell subset or site label means: CD45RA-negative fraction.

This receptor has the CDR3 CASSEINSPLHF. The DNA sequence is given as TGTGCCAGCTCGGAGATTAATTCACCCCTCCACTTT. The V and J segments used are TRBV25-1 and TRBJ1-6; a confident D gene designation cannot be given. Based on the germline V gene, the CDR1 and CDR2 sequences are MGHDK and SYGVNS. There are 12 amino acids in the CDR3, from cysteine to phenylalanine inclusive. Of all the DNA, just the CDR3 is kept, 36 bases in frame from base 1. V was cut back by 8 bases and J by 6 bases, leaving a gap of 8 bases between them. Full variable domain (CDR3 extended with the reference TRBV25-1 and TRBJ1-6 proteins): EADIYQTPRYLVIGTGKKITLECSQTMGHDKMYWYQQDPGMELHLIHYSYGVNSTEKGDLSSESTVSRIRTEHFPLTLESARPSHTSQYLCASSEINSPLHFGNGTRLTVT.